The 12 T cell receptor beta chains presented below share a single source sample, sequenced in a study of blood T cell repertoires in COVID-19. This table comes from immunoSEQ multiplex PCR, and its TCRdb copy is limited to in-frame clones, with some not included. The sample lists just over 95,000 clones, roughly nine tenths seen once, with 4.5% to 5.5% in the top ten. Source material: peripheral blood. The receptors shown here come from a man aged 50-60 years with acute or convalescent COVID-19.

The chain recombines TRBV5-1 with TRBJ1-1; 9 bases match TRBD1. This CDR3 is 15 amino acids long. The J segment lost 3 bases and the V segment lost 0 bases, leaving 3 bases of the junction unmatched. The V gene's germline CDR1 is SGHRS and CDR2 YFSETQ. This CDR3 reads CASSLGTGDDTEAFF. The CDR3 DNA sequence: TGCGCCAGCAGCTTGGGGACAGGGGATGACACTGAAGCTTTCTTT. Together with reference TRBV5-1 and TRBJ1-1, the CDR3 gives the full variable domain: KAGVTQTPRYLIKTRGQQVTLSCSPISGHRSVSWYQQTPGQGLQFLFEYFSETQRNKGNFPGRFSGRQFSNSRSEMNVSTLELGDSALYLCASSLGTGDDTEAFFGQGTRLTVV.

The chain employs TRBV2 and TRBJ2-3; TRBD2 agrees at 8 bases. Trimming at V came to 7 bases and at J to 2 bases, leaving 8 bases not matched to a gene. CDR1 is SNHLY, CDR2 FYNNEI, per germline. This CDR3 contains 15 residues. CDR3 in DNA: TGTGCCAGCAAATCCGCTAGCGGGTCCACAGATACGCAGTATTTT. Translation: CASKSASGSTDTQYF.

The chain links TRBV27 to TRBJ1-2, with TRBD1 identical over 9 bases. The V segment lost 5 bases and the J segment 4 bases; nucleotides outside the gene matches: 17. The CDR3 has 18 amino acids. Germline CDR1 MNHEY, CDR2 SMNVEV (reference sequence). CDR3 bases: TGTGCCAGCAGTCCAACGGGACAGGGAGGCCTAAGGGGCTATGGCTACACCTTC. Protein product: CASSPTGQGGLRGYGYTF.

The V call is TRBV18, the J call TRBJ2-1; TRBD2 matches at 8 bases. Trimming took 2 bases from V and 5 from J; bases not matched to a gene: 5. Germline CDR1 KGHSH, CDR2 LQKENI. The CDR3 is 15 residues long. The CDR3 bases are TGTGCCAGCTCACCAGTCGGGGGGGCGGACAATGAGCAGTTCTTC. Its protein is CASSPVGGADNEQFF.

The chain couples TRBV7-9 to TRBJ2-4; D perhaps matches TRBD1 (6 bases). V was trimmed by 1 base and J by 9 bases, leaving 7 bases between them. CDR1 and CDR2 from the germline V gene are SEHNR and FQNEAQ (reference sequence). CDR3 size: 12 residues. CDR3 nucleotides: TGTGCCAGCAGCTTAGAAGGGGGCATTCAGTACTTC. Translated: CASSLEGGIQYF.

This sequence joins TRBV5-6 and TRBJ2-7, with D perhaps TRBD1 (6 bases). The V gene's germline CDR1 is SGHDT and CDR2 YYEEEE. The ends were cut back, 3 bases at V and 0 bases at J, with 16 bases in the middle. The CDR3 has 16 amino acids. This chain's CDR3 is CASSSHRTARSYEQYF. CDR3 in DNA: TGTGCCAGCAGCTCCCACCGGACAGCGCGCTCCTACGAGCAGTACTTC.

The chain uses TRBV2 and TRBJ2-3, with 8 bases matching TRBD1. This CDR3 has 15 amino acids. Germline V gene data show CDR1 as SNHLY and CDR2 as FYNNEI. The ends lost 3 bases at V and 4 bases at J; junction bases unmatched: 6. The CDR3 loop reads CASSEVRGLPDTQYF. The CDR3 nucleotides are TGTGCCAGCAGTGAGGTCAGGGGGCTTCCAGATACGCAGTATTTT.

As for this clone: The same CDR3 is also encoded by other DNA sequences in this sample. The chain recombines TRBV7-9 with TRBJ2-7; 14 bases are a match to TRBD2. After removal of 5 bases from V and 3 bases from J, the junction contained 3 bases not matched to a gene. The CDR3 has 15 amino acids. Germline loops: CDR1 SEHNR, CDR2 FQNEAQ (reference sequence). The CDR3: CASSPGTSGSYEQYF. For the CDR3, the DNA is TGTGCCAGCAGCCCCGGGACTAGCGGGAGCTACGAGCAGTACTTC.

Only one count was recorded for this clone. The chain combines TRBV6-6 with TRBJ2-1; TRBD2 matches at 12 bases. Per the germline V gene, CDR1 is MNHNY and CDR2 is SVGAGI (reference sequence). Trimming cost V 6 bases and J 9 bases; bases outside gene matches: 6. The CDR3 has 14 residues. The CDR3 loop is CASSRLAGVGEQFF. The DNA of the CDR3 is TGTGCCAGCAGCCGACTAGCGGGAGTCGGTGAGCAGTTCTTC.

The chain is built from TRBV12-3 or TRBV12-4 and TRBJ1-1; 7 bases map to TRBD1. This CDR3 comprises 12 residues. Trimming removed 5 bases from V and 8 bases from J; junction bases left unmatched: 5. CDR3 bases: TGTGCCAGCAGTCTCTCAGGGGGAGAAGCTTTCTTT. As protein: CASSLSGGEAFF.

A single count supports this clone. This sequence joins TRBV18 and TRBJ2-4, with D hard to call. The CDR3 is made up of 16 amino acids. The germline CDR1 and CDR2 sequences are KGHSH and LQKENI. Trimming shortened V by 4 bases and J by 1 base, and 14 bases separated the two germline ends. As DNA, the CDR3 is TGTGCCAGCTCACTACTTCGGGTCCGGGCCAAAAACATTCAGTACTTC. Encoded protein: CASSLLRVRAKNIQYF.

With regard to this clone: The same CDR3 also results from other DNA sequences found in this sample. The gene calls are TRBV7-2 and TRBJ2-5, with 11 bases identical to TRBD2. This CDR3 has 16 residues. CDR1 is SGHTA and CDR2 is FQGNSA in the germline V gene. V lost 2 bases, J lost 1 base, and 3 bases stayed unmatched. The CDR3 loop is CASSLKGLAAQETQYF. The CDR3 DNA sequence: TGTGCCAGCAGCTTAAAGGGACTAGCGGCCCAAGAGACCCAGTACTTC.